This note documents a single TCR beta chain sequence. The antigen remains undetermined. These data belong to a study of T-cell reconstitution after alpha-beta-depleted transplantation in children. Overall study findings and caveats: Recipient T cells and thymic progenitors that survived gave rise to the high TCRbeta diversity observed at day 60 in some patients. T cells produced anew were the main source of T-cell counts and diversity one year after transplant.

Germline V gene lookup returns CDR1 SQVTM and CDR2 ANQGSEA. Between the trimmed V and J ends, which lost 6 bases and 7 bases, there was a span of 12 bases. The CDR3 extends over 11 amino acids. Unique molecular identifiers featured in how the TCRbeta library was prepared. Each CDR3 protein gets one entry after TCRdb re-called the PCR reads with MiXCR. The table includes some 200,000 distinct CDR3 sequences, under 8.5% detected once. This TCR was recovered from a boy aged 2-9 years with acute lymphoblastic leukemia, due to receive a stem cell transplant. The chain couples TRBV29-1 to TRBJ1-1; possibly TRBD1 for D (5 bases). Sequencing was performed on PBMCs, taken before TCRalphabeta/CD19-depleted stem cell transplant. CDR3: CSVGQQLEAFF. The CDR3 region has the DNA TGCAGCGTCGGACAACAGCTTGAAGCTTTCTTT.